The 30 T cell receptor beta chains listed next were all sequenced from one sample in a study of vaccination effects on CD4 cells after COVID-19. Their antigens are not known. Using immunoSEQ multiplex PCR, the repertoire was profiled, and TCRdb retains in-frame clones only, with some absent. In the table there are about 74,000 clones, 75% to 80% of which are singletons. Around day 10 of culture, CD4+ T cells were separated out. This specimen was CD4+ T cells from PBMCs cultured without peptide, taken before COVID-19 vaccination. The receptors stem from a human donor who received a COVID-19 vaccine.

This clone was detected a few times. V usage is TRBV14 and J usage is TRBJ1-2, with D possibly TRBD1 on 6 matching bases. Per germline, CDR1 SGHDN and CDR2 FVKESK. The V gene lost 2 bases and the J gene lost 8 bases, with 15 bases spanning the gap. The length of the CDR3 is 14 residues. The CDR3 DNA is TGTGCCAGCAGCCAAACGGGCAGGGGAAGGGGCTACACCTTC. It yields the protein CASSQTGRGRGYTF.

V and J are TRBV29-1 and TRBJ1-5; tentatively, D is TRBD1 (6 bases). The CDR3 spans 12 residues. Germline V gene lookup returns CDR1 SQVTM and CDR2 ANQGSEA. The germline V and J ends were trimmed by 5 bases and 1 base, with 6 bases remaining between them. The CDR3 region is CSVQGSNQPQHF. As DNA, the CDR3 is TGCAGCGTTCAGGGGAGCAATCAGCCCCAGCATTTT.

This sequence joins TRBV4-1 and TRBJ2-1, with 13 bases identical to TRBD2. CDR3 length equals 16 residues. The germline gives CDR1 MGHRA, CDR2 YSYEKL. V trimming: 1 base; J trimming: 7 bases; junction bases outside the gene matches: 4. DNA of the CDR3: TGCGCCAGCAGCCAAGGGACTAGCGGGGGAGTTAATGAGCAGTTCTTC. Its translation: CASSQGTSGGVNEQFF.

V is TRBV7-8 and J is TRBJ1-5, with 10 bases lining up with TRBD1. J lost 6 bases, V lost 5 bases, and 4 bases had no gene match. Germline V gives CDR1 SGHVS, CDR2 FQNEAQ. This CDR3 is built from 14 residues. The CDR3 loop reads CASSDRGPGQPQHF. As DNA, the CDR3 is TGTGCCAGCAGCGACAGGGGGCCGGGTCAGCCCCAGCATTTT.

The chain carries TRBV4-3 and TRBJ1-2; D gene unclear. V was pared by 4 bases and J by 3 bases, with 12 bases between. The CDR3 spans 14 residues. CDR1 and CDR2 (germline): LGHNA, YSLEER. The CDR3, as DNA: TGCGCCAGCAGCCGGAAGGCCTCAGACTATGGCTACACCTTC. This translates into CASSRKASDYGYTF.

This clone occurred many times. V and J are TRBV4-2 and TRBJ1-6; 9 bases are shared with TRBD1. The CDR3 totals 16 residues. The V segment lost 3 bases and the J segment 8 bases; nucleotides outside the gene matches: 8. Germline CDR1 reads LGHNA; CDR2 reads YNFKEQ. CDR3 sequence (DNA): TGTGCCAGCAGCCATTCTGGACAGGGGTTGCATTCACCCCTCCACTTT. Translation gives CASSHSGQGLHSPLHF.

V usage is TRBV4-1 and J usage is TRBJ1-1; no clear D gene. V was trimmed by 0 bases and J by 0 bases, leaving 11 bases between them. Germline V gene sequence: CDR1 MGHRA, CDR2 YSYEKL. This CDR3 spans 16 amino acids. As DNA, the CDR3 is TGCGCCAGCAGCCAAGATCGGGGTACGATGAACACTGAAGCTTTCTTT. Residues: CASSQDRGTMNTEAFF.

This chain's CDR3 is CASSLWAGISTGELFF. DNA for the CDR3: TGTGCCAGCAGCTTGTGGGCAGGGATCTCCACCGGGGAGCTGTTTTTT. V gene TRBV5-5 combines with J gene TRBJ2-2; tentatively, D is TRBD1 (5 bases). This CDR3 is 16 amino acids long. Germline assignment: CDR1 SGHKS and CDR2 YYEKEE (reference sequence). V shed 1 base and J shed 4 bases, with 14 bases lying between them.

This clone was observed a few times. The CDR3 region has the DNA TGTGCCAGCAGCGCCGGCCTGTATGGCTACACCTTC. It encodes CASSAGLYGYTF. J is TRBJ1-2 and V is TRBV3-1 (or the pseudogene TRBV3-2); the D is unclear. The V gene lost 5 bases and the J gene lost 5 bases, with 9 bases spanning the gap. The CDR3 is 12 amino acids. Germline CDR1 and CDR2: LGHDT and YNNKEL (reference sequence).

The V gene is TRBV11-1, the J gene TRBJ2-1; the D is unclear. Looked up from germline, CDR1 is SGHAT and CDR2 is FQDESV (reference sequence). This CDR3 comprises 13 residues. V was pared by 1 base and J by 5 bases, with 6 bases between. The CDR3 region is CASSLGRHNEQFF. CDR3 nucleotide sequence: TGTGCCAGCAGCTTAGGAAGACACAATGAGCAGTTCTTC.

In DNA, the CDR3 is TGCGCCAGCAGCTTGGGAGACGGCAGCACAGATACGCAGTATTTT. It codes for CASSLGDGSTDTQYF. This chain links TRBV5-1 with TRBJ2-3; D not certain. The CDR3 is 15 amino acids. Germline lookup yields CDR1 SGHRS and CDR2 YFSETQ. Trimming pared 0 bases from V and 0 bases from J, leaving 8 bases between.

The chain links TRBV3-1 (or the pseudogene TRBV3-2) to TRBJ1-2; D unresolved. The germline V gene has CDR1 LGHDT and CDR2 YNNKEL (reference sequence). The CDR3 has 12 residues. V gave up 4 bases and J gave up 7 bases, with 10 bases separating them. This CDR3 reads CASSRSSVGYTF. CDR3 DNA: TGTGCCAGCAGCCGGTCGTCAGTTGGCTACACCTTC.

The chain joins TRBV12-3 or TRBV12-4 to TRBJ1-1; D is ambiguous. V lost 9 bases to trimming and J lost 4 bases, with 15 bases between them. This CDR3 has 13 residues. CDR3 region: CASCLFASTEAFF. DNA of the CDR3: TGTGCCAGTTGCCTCTTTGCATCCACTGAAGCTTTCTTT.

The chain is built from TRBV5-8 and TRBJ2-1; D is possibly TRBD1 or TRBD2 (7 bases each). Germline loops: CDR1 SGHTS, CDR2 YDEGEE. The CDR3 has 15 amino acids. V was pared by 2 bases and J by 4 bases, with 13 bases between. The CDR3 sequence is CASSFRGGQYNEQFF. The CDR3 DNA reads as TGTGCCAGCAGCTTCAGGGGGGGCCAATACAATGAGCAGTTCTTC.

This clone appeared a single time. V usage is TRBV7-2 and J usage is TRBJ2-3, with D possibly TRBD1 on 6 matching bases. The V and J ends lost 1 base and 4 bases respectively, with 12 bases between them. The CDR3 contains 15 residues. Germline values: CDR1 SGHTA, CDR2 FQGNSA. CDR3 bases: TGTGCCAGCAGCTTAGTATACAGGGTGGCAGATACGCAGTATTTT. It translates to CASSLVYRVADTQYF.

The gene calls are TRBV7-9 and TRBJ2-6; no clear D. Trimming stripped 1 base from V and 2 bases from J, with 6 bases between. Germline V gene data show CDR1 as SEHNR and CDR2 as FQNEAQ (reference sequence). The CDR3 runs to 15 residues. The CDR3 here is CASSLGLPGANVLTF. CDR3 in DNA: TGTGCCAGCAGCTTAGGACTCCCTGGGGCCAACGTCCTGACTTTC. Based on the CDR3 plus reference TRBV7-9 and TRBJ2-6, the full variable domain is DTGVSQNPRHKITKRGQNVTFRCDPISEHNRLYWYRQTLGQGPEFLTYFQNEAQLEKSRLLSDRFSAERPKGSFSTLEIQRTEQGDSAMYLCASSLGLPGANVLTFGAGSRLTVL.

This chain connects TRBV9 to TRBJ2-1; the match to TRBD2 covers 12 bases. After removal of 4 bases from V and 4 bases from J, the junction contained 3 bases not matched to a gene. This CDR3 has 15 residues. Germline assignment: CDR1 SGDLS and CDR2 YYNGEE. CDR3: CASSRTSGEYNEQFF. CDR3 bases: TGTGCCAGCAGCCGGACTAGCGGGGAGTACAATGAGCAGTTCTTC.

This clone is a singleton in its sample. CDR3 nucleotides: TGTGCCAGCAGCCGGAACAGGGCTGCCGGGGAGCTGTTTTTT. Protein sequence: CASSRNRAAGELFF. The J gene is TRBJ2-2, the V gene TRBV7-2, with D perhaps matching TRBD1 (6 bases). This CDR3 region has 14 residues. Germline CDR1 SGHTA, CDR2 FQGNSA. The ends were cut back, 5 bases at V and 6 bases at J, with 13 bases in the middle.

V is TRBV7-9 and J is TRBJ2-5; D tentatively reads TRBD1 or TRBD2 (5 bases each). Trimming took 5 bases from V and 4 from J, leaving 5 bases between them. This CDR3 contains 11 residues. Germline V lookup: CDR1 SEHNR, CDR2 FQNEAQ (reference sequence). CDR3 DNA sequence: TGTGCCAGCAGCGGGGGAGAGACCCAGTACTTC. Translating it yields CASSGGETQYF.

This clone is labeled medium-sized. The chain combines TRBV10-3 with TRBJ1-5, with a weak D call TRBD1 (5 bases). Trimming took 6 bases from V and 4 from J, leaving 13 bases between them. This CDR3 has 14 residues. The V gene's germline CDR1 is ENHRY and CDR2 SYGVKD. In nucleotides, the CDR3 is TGTGCCATCAGCCCCGGGGGAGTGAATCAGCCCCAGCATTTT. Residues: CAISPGGVNQPQHF.

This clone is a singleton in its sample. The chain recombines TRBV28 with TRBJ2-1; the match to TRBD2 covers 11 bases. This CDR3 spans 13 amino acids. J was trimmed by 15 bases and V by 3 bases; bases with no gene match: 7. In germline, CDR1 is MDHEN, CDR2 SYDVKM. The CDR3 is CASSFARLAGLFF. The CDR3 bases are TGTGCCAGCAGTTTCGCAAGACTAGCGGGACTGTTCTTC.

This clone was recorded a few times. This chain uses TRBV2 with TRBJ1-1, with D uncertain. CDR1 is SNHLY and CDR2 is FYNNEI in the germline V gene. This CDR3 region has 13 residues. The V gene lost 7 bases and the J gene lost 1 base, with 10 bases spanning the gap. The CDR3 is CASTTDQNTEAFF. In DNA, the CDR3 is TGTGCCAGCACGACCGATCAGAACACTGAAGCTTTCTTT.

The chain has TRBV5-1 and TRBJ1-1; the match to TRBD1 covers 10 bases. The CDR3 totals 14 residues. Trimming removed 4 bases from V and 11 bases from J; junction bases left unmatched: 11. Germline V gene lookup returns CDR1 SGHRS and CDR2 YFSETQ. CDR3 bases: TGCGCCAGCAGCGAGACAGGGGGCGATGTTTTGGCTTTCTTT. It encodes CASSETGGDVLAFF.

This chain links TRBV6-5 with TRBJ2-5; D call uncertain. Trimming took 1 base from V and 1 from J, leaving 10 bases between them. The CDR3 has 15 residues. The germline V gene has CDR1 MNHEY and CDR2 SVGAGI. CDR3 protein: CASSYYFGIQETQYF. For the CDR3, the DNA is TGTGCCAGCAGTTACTATTTTGGGATCCAAGAGACCCAGTACTTC.

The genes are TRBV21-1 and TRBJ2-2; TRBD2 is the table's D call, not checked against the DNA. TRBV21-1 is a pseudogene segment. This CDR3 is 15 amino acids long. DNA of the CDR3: TGTGCCAGCAGCGAGGCGGGGGGGCCGGACGGGGAGCTGTTTTTT. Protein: CASSEAGGPDGELFF.

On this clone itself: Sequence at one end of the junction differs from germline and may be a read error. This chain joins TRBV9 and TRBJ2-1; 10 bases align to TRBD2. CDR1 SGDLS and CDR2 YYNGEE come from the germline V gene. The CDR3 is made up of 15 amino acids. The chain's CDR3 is CASRSSGGAYNEQFF. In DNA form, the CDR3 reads TGTGCCAGCAGGTCGAGCGGGGGGGCCTATAATGAGCAGTTCTTC. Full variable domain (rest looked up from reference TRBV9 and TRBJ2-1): DSGVTQTPKHLITATGQRVTLRCSPRSGDLSVYWYQQSLDQGLQFLIQYYNGEERAKGNILERFSAQQFPDLHSELNLSSLELGDSALYFCASRSSGGAYNEQFFGPGTRLTVL.

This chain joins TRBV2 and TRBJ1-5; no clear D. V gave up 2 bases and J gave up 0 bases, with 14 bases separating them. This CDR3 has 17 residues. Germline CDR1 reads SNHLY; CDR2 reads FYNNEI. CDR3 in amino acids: CASSETPPRNSNQPQHF. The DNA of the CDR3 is TGTGCCAGCAGTGAAACGCCCCCACGGAATAGCAATCAGCCCCAGCATTTT.

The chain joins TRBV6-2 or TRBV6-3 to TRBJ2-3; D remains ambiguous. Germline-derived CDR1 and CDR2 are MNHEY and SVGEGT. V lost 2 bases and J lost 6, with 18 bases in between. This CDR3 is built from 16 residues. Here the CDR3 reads CASSYLLGGRGDTQYF. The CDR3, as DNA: TGTGCCAGCAGTTACCTTTTGGGCGGCCGTGGGGATACGCAGTATTTT.

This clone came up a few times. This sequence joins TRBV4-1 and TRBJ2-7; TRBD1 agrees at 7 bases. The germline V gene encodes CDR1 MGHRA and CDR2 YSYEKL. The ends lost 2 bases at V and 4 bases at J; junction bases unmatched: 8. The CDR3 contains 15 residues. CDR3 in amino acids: CASSQISGGNYEQYV. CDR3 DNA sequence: TGCGCCAGCAGCCAAATATCAGGGGGTAATTACGAGCAGTACGTC.

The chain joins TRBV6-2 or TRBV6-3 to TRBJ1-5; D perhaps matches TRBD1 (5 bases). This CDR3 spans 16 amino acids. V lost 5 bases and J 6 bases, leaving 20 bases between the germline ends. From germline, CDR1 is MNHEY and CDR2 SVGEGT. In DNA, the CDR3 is TGTGCCAGCAGTCCGGGCCTTCGACAGCTTAGTCAGCCCCAGCATTTT. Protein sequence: CASSPGLRQLSQPQHF.